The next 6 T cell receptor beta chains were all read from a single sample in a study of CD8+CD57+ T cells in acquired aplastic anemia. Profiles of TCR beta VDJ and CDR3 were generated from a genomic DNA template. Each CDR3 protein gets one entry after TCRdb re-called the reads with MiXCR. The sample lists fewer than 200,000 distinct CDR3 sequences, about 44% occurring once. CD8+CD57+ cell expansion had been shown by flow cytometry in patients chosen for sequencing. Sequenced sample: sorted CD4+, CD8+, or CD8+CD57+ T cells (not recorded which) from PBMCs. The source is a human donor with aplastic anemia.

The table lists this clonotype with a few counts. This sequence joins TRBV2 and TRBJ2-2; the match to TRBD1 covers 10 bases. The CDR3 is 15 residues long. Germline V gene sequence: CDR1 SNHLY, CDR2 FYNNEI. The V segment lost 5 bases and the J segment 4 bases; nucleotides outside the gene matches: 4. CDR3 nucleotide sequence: TGTGCCAGCAGTTCAGGACAGGGGGGCACCGGGGAGCTGTTTTTT. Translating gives CASSSGQGGTGELFF.

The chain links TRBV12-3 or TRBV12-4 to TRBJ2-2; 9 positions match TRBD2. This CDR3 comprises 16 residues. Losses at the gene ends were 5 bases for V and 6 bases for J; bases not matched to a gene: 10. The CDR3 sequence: CASSLGGTSLAGELFF. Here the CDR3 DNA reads TGTGCCAGCAGTCTTGGGGGGACTAGCCTGGCCGGGGAGCTGTTTTTT.

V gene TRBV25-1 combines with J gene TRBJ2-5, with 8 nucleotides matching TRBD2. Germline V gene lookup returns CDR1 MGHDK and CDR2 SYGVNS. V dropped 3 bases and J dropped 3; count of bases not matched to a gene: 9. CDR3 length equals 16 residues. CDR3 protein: CASSESRREVKETQYF. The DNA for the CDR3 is TGTGCCAGCAGTGAGAGTCGGCGGGAGGTCAAAGAGACCCAGTACTTC.

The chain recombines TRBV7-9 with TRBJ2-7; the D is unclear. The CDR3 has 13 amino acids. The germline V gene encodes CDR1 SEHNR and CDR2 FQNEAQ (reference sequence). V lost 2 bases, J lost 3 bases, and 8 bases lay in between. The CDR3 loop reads CASSLPSYYEQYF. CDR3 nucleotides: TGTGCCAGCAGCTTACCCAGTTACTACGAGCAGTACTTC.

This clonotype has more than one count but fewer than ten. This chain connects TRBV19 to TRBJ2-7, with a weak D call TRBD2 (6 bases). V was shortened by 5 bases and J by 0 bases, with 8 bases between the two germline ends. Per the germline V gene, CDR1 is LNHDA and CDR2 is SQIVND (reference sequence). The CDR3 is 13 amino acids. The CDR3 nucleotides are TGTGCCAGTAGTCCGGGACTCTCCTACGAGCAGTACTTC. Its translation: CASSPGLSYEQYF.

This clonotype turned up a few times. The CDR3 coding sequence is TGTGCCAGCAGTGACCCTGGCAGCCAAGAGACCCAGTACTTC. Translated, it gives CASSDPGSQETQYF. The V and J genes are TRBV2 and TRBJ2-5; no clear D gene. The germline V gene encodes CDR1 SNHLY and CDR2 FYNNEI. V dropped 3 bases and J dropped 1 base, with 9 bases sitting between them. This CDR3 comprises 14 residues.